The following is a T cell receptor beta chain sequence with its context. Its antigen is still unknown. Several immunoSEQ 96-well plates shared each subset's DNA, each plate a replicate. Data came from immunoSEQ multiplex PCR; TCRdb stores just in-frame clones and leaves some out. This table has 2 million to 2.5 million clones, 93% appearing once. Trimming pared 1 base from V and 7 bases from J, leaving 8 bases between. Germline CDR1 is MGHRA and CDR2 is YSYEKL. The CDR3 contains 13 residues. The data stem from a study of shared clonotypes between healthy human individuals. General study findings and limits: Having only a few donors restricted how much genetic and exposure-history diversity was captured.

Terminally differentiated effector memory CD45RA+ cells were excluded from the naive CD8 cells, which were CD45RO-negative and positively selected for CCR7. The chain uses TRBV4-1 and TRBJ2-1, with D maybe TRBD2 (6 bases). Sequenced sample: naive CD8+ T cells from PBMCs. The sequence was obtained from a man between 18 and 35 years old in good health. Some clones in this sample may be carry-over from other donors' samples. CDR3 loop: CASSQGGRNEQFF. The DNA of the CDR3 is TGCGCCAGCAGCCAAGGAGGGAGGAATGAGCAGTTCTTC.